The clone carrying this TCR beta chain was recorded at least ten times. What it binds is not known. The patients, who ranged from 18 to 65 in age, presented with newly diagnosed hyperthyroidism lasting under 2 months. Not enrolled were patients with uncontrolled infection, other autoimmune disease, pregnancy or lactation. Diagnostic assessment was based on clinical symptoms, serum thyroxine and TRAb, thyroid ultrasound and orbital computed tomography. The sample is drawn from a study of T cells in Graves' hyperthyroidism and ophthalmopathy. Germline V gene sequence: CDR1 GTSNPN, CDR2 SVGIG (reference sequence). The CDR3 spans 14 residues. Trimming shortened V by 0 bases and J by 8 bases, and 13 bases separated the two germline ends. Study conclusions and caveats: In validation, the model predicted ophthalmopathy. These predictions came a median about 6.5 months before onset.

It was RNA transcripts that yielded the amplified TCR beta CDR3 regions. During a first-round RT-PCR of the TCR CDR3, the HTBI primer set was used. TCRdb re-derived calls from the multiplex PCR reads in MiXCR, one entry per CDR3 protein. The table records hundreds of thousands of distinct CDR3 sequences, around 14% of them present only once. Material: blood. The TCR comes from a woman between 25 and 40 years old with Graves' hyperthyroidism that later progressed to Graves' ophthalmopathy. J is TRBJ1-4 and V is TRBV30; the D gene is possibly TRBD1 (6 bases). For the CDR3, the DNA is TGTGCCTGGAGTGTAGGGGGTTTAGGGGAAAAACTGTTTTTT. Protein sequence: CAWSVGGLGEKLFF.